A single sample is the source of the 31 T cell receptor beta chains below, sequenced in a study of T cells in Graves' hyperthyroidism and ophthalmopathy. TCR beta CDR3 regions were amplified from RNA. A set of HTBI primers served as the primers for a first-round RT-PCR of the TCR CDR3. Via MiXCR, TCRdb re-called the multiplex PCR reads, giving one row per CDR3 protein. The data show a few hundred thousand distinct CDR3 sequences, 15% to 19% seen once. Sequencing was carried out using blood. The receptors stem from a woman in her twenties or thirties with Graves' hyperthyroidism.

This clonotype occurred a few times. This chain joins TRBV14 and TRBJ1-2, with D tentatively TRBD1 (5 bases). The CDR3 covers 13 residues. V gave up 1 base and J gave up 6 bases, with 9 bases separating them. In germline, CDR1 is SGHDN, CDR2 FVKESK. CDR3 residues: CASSQGLGDGYTF. The DNA for the CDR3 is TGTGCCAGCAGCCAAGGTCTGGGGGATGGCTACACCTTC. Using reference TRBV14 and TRBJ1-2 for the parts outside the CDR3, the full variable domain is EAGVTQFPSHSVIEKGQTVTLRCDPISGHDNLYWYRRVMGKEIKFLLHFVKESKQDESGMPNNRFLAERTGGTYSTLKVQPAELEDSGVYFCASSQGLGDGYTFGSGTRLTVV.

This sequence joins TRBV19 and TRBJ2-1, with D maybe TRBD2 (5 bases). V was trimmed by 4 bases and J by 9 bases, leaving 25 bases between them. The CDR3 sequence is 17 residues long. Germline CDR1 is LNHDA and CDR2 is SQIVND (reference sequence). Here the CDR3 DNA reads TGTGCCAGTAGTACCGAGTTGGGAGCCTCCCTTTCGGGTGAGCAGTTCTTC. This gives the protein CASSTELGASLSGEQFF.

This chain connects TRBV11-2 to TRBJ2-1, with 11 bases identical to TRBD2. The CDR3 runs to 14 residues. CDR1 is SGHAT and CDR2 is FQNNGV in the germline V gene. The ends lost 3 bases at V and 8 bases at J; junction bases unmatched: 3. CDR3 nucleotide sequence: TGTGCCAGCAGCTTCGGGACTAGCGGCGATGAGCAGTTCTTC. Its translation: CASSFGTSGDEQFF.

This clonotype was seen many times. The chain couples TRBV7-7 to TRBJ2-2; the match to TRBD2 covers 10 bases. J lost 4 bases, V lost 5 bases, and 7 bases had no gene match. This CDR3 is built from 16 residues. Per germline, CDR1 SSHAT and CDR2 FNYEAQ (reference sequence). CDR3 coding DNA: TGTGCCAGCAGCCCACAACTAGCGGGATCCACCGGGGAGCTGTTTTTT. The encoded protein is CASSPQLAGSTGELFF. Looking up the rest from reference TRBV7-7 and TRBJ2-2 gives the full variable domain: GAGVSQSPRYKVTKRGQDVTLRCDPISSHATLYWYQQALGQGPEFLTYFNYEAQPDKSGLPSDRFSAERPEGSISTLTIQRTEQRDSAMYRCASSPQLAGSTGELFFGEGSRLTVL.

This clonotype was observed many times. This chain joins TRBV15 and TRBJ2-7; the D gene is possibly TRBD2 (6 bases). Trimming pared 5 bases from V and 3 bases from J, leaving 14 bases between. The CDR3 is made up of 14 amino acids. In germline, CDR1 is LNHNV, CDR2 YYDKDF (reference sequence). CDR3 in amino acids: CATSSGTGVYEQYF. CDR3 DNA: TGTGCCACCAGCTCCGGGACTGGAGTCTACGAGCAGTACTTC.

CDR3 protein: CASSYRSGYEQYF. The CDR3, as DNA: TGCGCCAGCAGTTACCGATCGGGCTACGAGCAGTACTTC. The rearrangement uses TRBV10-1 and TRBJ2-7; D is ambiguous. The V end lost 5 bases, the J end lost 3 bases, and 11 bases lay between the germline ends. CDR1 is WNHNN, CDR2 SYGVQD, per germline (reference sequence). The CDR3 runs 13 residues.

This clonotype appeared a few times. This chain connects TRBV24-1 to TRBJ2-3; D unresolved. Trimming stripped 6 bases from V and 4 bases from J, with 4 bases between. Germline CDR1 is KGHDR and CDR2 is SFDVKD. The CDR3 has 11 amino acids. The CDR3 coding sequence is TGTGCCACCAGTCGCGCAGATACGCAGTATTTT. Residues: CATSRADTQYF.

About this clonotype: The junction differs from germline at one of its ends, possibly a read error. The CDR3 is CASGFRQGDDGYTF. As DNA, the CDR3 is TGCGCCAGCGGCTTCAGACAGGGAGATGATGGCTACACCTTC. This chain joins TRBV5-1 and TRBJ1-2, with 7 bases lining up with TRBD1. CDR1 is SGHRS, CDR2 YFSETQ, per germline. This CDR3 comprises 14 residues. The whole variable domain, remainder taken from reference TRBV5-1 and TRBJ1-2, is KAGVTQTPRYLIKTRGQQVTLSCSPISGHRSVSWYQQTPGQGLQFLFEYFSETQRNKGNFPGRFSGRQFSNSRSEMNVSTLELGDSALYLCASGFRQGDDGYTFGSGTRLTVV.

On this clonotype itself: A much larger clone lies a single base off, so this may be a read error. The chain recombines TRBV28 with TRBJ2-3; 7 nucleotides align to TRBD2. Per the germline V gene, CDR1 is MDHEN and CDR2 is SYDVKM. J lost 5 bases, V lost 6 bases, and 14 bases had no gene match. The CDR3 is 16 amino acids. For the CDR3, the DNA is TGTGCCAGCAGGTTAGGAGACGGCGGGAGTGAAGATACGCAGTATTTT. Translation gives CASRLGDGGSEDTQYF.

This clonotype was recorded at least ten times. The chain employs TRBV2 and TRBJ1-5, with D perhaps matching TRBD1 (6 bases). Trimming shortened V by 1 base and J by 1 base, and 11 bases separated the two germline ends. The CDR3 consists of 16 residues. From germline, CDR1 is SNHLY and CDR2 FYNNEI. This CDR3 reads CASSEDRVGSNQPQHF. The CDR3 coding sequence is TGTGCCAGCAGTGAAGACAGGGTTGGGAGCAATCAGCCCCAGCATTTT.

This clonotype was recorded at least ten times. The chain uses TRBV9 and TRBJ2-1, with unresolved D. Trimming shortened V by 0 bases and J by 7 bases, and 11 bases separated the two germline ends. The CDR3 covers 14 residues. Germline V gene data show CDR1 as SGDLS and CDR2 as YYNGEE. The CDR3 sequence: CASSVDPPFNEQFF. CDR3 in DNA: TGTGCCAGCAGCGTAGACCCTCCATTTAATGAGCAGTTCTTC.

The gene calls are TRBV15 and TRBJ2-7, with 8 bases matching TRBD1. V was pared by 0 bases and J by 6 bases, with 4 bases of the junction left unmatched. Germline V lookup: CDR1 LNHNV, CDR2 YYDKDF (reference sequence). This CDR3 has 14 residues. CDR3 region: CATSRDQGAGEQYF. Here the CDR3 DNA reads TGTGCCACCAGCAGAGATCAGGGGGCTGGCGAGCAGTACTTC.

This clonotype was detected ten times or more. The rearrangement links TRBV6-1 to TRBJ2-7; 7 positions match TRBD2. The CDR3 extends over 20 amino acids. Trimming cost V 5 bases and J 3 bases; bases outside gene matches: 25. Germline lookup yields CDR1 MNHNS and CDR2 SASEGT. The CDR3 DNA follows: TGTGCCAGCAGTTACACAGATCAGGTACCCACTTACTCGGGGGGCTACGAGCAGTACTTC. This gives the protein CASSYTDQVPTYSGGYEQYF.

Ten or more counts support this clonotype. The gene calls are TRBV20-1 and TRBJ1-1; the D is unclear. CDR3 length equals 14 residues. Deletions cut 4 bases from V and 4 bases from J, with 16 bases between. Germline V gives CDR1 DFQATT, CDR2 SNEGSKA (reference sequence). The CDR3 region has the DNA TGCAGTGCTACAAATCCGCTTCGGAGCACTGAAGCTTTCTTT. This sequence encodes CSATNPLRSTEAFF.

This clonotype occurred a few times. The chain recombines TRBV19 with TRBJ1-4; D is perhaps TRBD1 (5 bases). The CDR3 covers 13 residues. CDR1 is LNHDA, CDR2 SQIVND, per germline (reference sequence). V lost 7 bases to trimming and J lost 5 bases, with 11 bases between them. The CDR3 DNA follows: TGTGCCAGTAAATGGGACGAAAATGAAAAACTGTTTTTT. Protein product: CASKWDENEKLFF.

This chain connects TRBV7-9 to TRBJ2-7; TRBD1 agrees at 7 bases. Germline CDR1 SEHNR, CDR2 FQNEAQ (reference sequence). V gave up 10 bases and J gave up 3 bases; unmatched junction bases: 9. The CDR3 is 13 amino acids. Here the CDR3 DNA reads TGTGCCACCAAACGCCCAGGGGGCTACGAGCAGTACTTC. It specifies CATKRPGGYEQYF. The whole variable domain, filled in from reference TRBV7-9 and TRBJ2-7, reads DTGVSQNPRHKITKRGQNVTFRCDPISEHNRLYWYRQTLGQGPEFLTYFQNEAQLEKSRLLSDRFSAERPKGSFSTLEIQRTEQGDSAMYLCATKRPGGYEQYFGPGTRLTVT.

In its sample, this clonotype was seen a few times. The chain employs TRBV30 and TRBJ2-4; 8 bases agree with TRBD1. This CDR3 has 15 amino acids. Germline CDR1 is GTSNPN and CDR2 is SVGIG (reference sequence). V shed 5 bases and J 2 bases; nucleotides not matched to a gene: 8. CDR3 loop: CAWDGQGSPKNIQYF. CDR3 sequence (DNA): TGTGCCTGGGATGGACAGGGATCCCCCAAAAACATTCAGTACTTC. The full variable domain, rest sourced from reference TRBV30 and TRBJ2-4, is SQTIHQWPATLVQPVGSPLSLECTVEGTSNPNLYWYRQAAGRGLQLLFYSVGIGQISSEVPQNLSASRPQDRQFILSSKKLLLSDSGFYLCAWDGQGSPKNIQYFGAGTRLSVL.

This clonotype was counted only a few times. The J gene is TRBJ1-5, the V gene TRBV3-2; the D segment call TRBD1 is taken from the table without a DNA check. TRBV3-2 is shown as a pseudogene. The CDR3 runs to 18 residues. The CDR3 DNA reads TGTGCCAGCAGCCAAGATCACGGGGGGCTCCTTAGCAATCAGCCCCAGCATTTT. It translates to CASSQDHGGLLSNQPQHF.

V and J are TRBV12-3 or TRBV12-4 and TRBJ2-1; unclear D gene. The CDR3 sequence is 14 residues long. V lost 6 bases to trimming and J lost 11 bases, with 20 bases between them. The CDR3 spells CASSPLLGDPKQFF. CDR3 coding DNA: TGTGCCAGCAGCCCTCTTCTGGGCGACCCTAAGCAGTTCTTC.

This clonotype was seen many times. The V and J genes are TRBV3-1 and TRBJ2-5, with TRBD1 identical over 7 bases. CDR3 length: 15 amino acids. CDR1 and CDR2 from the germline V gene are LGHDT and YNNKEL (reference sequence). V lost 4 bases, J lost 1 base, and 6 bases stayed unmatched. The CDR3 reads CASSRRQGVQETQYF. The CDR3 region has the DNA TGTGCCAGCAGCCGCCGACAGGGTGTCCAAGAGACCCAGTACTTC.

Many counts were recorded for this clonotype. V is TRBV5-1 and J is TRBJ1-4; perhaps TRBD1 as D (6 bases). CDR1 SGHRS and CDR2 YFSETQ come from the germline V gene. V shed 5 bases and J shed 8 bases, with 13 bases lying between them. This CDR3 contains 13 residues. CDR3: CASRPGQNEKLFF. CDR3 sequence (DNA): TGCGCCAGCAGACCTGGACAGAACGAAAAACTGTTTTTT.

This chain joins TRBV29-1 and TRBJ2-2, with 8 bases matching TRBD1. J lost 4 bases, V lost 0 bases, and 7 bases had no gene match. Per the germline V gene, CDR1 is SQVTM and CDR2 is ANQGSEA. The CDR3 has 16 residues. The CDR3, as DNA: TGCAGCGTTGAAGAAAGGACAGGGTCCTTCACCGGGGAGCTGTTTTTT. This sequence encodes CSVEERTGSFTGELFF.

This clonotype was detected only a few times. The chain uses TRBV12-3 or TRBV12-4 and TRBJ1-2; possible D gene TRBD1, 6 bases. The CDR3 runs to 17 residues. With 6 bases removed from V and 4 bases from J, the gap between germline ends came to 24 bases. Here the CDR3 reads CASSFVGQQGNRYGYTF. In DNA form, the CDR3 reads TGTGCCAGCAGCTTCGTGGGCCAACAGGGTAATCGCTATGGCTACACCTTC.

This clonotype has only a few counts. CDR3 coding DNA: TGTGCCATCAGTGAGTGGGGCACGAGAAACGTACCCGCTTACAATGAGCAGTTCTTC. Its protein product is CAISEWGTRNVPAYNEQFF. The gene calls are TRBV10-3 and TRBJ2-1; D may be TRBD1 (5 bases). V shed 1 base and J shed 4 bases, with 23 bases lying between them. The CDR3 is 19 amino acids. In germline, CDR1 is ENHRY, CDR2 SYGVKD.

The chain employs TRBV3-1 and TRBJ2-1; D might be TRBD1 or TRBD2, each matching 5 bases. V was trimmed by 4 bases and J by 6 bases, leaving 13 bases between them. CDR1 and CDR2 from the germline V gene are LGHDT and YNNKEL (reference sequence). The CDR3 loop spans 14 amino acids. CDR3 bases: TGTGCCAGCAGCCGGGACCCCGTGGGCAATGAGCAGTTCTTC. Amino acids: CASSRDPVGNEQFF.

This clonotype was seen many times. V and J are TRBV3-1 and TRBJ2-5; D not certain. The germline V and J ends were trimmed by 1 base and 4 bases, with 13 bases remaining between them. Germline loops: CDR1 LGHDT, CDR2 YNNKEL (reference sequence). The CDR3 totals 15 residues. Here the CDR3 reads CASSQADWPTETQYF. In DNA, the CDR3 is TGTGCCAGCAGCCAAGCCGACTGGCCCACAGAGACCCAGTACTTC.

A word on this clonotype: A much larger clone is a single base away; this may be a read error. This chain joins TRBV12-3 or TRBV12-4 and TRBJ2-7, with 12 positions matching TRBD2. CDR3 length: 14 residues. With 6 bases clipped from V and 6 bases from J, the junction kept 6 bases outside the gene matches. This chain's CDR3 is CASRASGRAFEQYF. The CDR3 DNA is TGTGCCAGCAGGGCTAGCGGGAGGGCCTTCGAGCAGTACTTC.

This clonotype was detected only a few times. The genes are TRBV7-3 and TRBJ2-7; D call uncertain. Germline CDR1 reads SGHTA; CDR2 reads FQGTGA. V gave up 3 bases and J gave up 6 bases, with 12 bases separating them. The CDR3 totals 13 residues. CDR3 nucleotides: TGTGCCAGCAGCTTGACCAGCTTCGCCGAGCAGTACTTC. Translated, it gives CASSLTSFAEQYF.

The V call is TRBV19, the J call TRBJ1-1; the D is unclear. V lost 7 bases, J lost 1 base, and 7 bases lay in between. There are 12 residues in the CDR3. Germline V CDR1 and CDR2: LNHDA, SQIVND (reference sequence). CDR3 residues: CASNGWNTEAFF. The CDR3 DNA follows: TGTGCCAGTAACGGGTGGAACACTGAAGCTTTCTTT.

The rearrangement joins TRBV14 to TRBJ1-1; 9 bases are shared with TRBD1. The CDR3 contains 15 residues. CDR1 and CDR2 from the germline V gene are SGHDN and FVKESK. The V segment lost 5 bases and the J segment 4 bases; nucleotides outside the gene matches: 8. CDR3 sequence reads: CASSTRQGGLTEAFF. The CDR3 DNA is TGTGCCAGCAGCACCCGACAGGGGGGACTCACTGAAGCTTTCTTT.

V usage is TRBV6-1 and J usage is TRBJ1-6; no clear D. V lost 7 bases, J lost 8 bases, and 18 bases lay in between. The CDR3 spans 15 residues. From germline, CDR1 is MNHNS and CDR2 SASEGT. The CDR3 loop is CASNTLGLGDSPLHF. The CDR3 coding sequence is TGTGCCAGCAACACACTAGGCCTCGGCGATTCACCCCTCCACTTT.